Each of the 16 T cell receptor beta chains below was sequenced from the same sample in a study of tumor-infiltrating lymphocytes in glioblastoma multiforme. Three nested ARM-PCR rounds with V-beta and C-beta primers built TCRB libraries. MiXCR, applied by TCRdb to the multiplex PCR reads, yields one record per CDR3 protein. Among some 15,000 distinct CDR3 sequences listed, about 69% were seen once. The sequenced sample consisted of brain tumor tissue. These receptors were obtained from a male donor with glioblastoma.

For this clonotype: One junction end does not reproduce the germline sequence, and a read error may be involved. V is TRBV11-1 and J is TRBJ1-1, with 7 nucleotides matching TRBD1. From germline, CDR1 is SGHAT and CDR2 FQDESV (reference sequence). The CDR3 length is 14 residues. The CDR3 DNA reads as TGTGCCAGTAGCTTAGGGGAGTGGGACAGCGAGGCCTTCTTT. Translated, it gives CASSLGEWDSEAFF.

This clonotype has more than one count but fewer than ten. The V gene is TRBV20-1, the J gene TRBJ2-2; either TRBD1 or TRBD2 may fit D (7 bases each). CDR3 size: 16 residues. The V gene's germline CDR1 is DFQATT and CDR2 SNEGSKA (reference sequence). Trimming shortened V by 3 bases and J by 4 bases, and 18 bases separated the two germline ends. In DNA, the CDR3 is TGCAGTGCTAGGGCCCGGGGAGGGGGCTTCACCGGGGAGCTGTTTTTT. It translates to CSARARGGGFTGELFF.

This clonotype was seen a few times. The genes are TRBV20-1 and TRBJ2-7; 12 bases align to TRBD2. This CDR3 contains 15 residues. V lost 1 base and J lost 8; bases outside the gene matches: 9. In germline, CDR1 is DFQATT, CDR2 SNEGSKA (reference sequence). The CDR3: CSARGLAGGLYKQYF. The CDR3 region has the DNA TGCAGTGCTAGAGGGCTAGCGGGGGGGCTGTACAAGCAGTACTTC.

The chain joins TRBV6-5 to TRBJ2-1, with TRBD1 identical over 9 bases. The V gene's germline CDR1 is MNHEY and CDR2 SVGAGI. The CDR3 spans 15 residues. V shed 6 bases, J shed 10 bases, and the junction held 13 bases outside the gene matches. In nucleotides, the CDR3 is TGTGCCAGCAGCCGTTCGACAGGGGGTCCGTACGAGCAGTTCTTC. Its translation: CASSRSTGGPYEQFF.

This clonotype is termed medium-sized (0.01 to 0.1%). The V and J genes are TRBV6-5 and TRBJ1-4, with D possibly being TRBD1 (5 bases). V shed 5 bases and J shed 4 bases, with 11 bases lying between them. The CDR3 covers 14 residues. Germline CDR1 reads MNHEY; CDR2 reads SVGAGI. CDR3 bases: TGTGCCAGCAGTCTAGACAGTCGTAATGAAAAACTGTTTTTT. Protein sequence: CASSLDSRNEKLFF.

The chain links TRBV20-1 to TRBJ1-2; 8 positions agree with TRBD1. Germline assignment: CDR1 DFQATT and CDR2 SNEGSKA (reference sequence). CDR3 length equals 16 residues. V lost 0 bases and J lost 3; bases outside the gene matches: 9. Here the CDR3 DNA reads TGCAGTGCTAGAGATCCCGGGACAGGCAATTACTATGGCTACACCTTC. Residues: CSARDPGTGNYYGYTF.

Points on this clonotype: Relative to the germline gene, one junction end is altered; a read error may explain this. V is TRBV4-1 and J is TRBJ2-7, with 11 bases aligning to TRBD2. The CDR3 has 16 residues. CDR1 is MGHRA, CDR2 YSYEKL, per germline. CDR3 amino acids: CASSHIAGGPVNEQCF. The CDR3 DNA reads TGCGCCAGCAGCCACATAGCGGGGGGGCCCGTAAACGAACAGTGCTTC.

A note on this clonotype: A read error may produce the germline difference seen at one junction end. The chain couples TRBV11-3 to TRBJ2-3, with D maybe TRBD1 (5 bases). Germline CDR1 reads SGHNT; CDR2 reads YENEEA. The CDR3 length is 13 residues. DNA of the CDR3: TGTGCCCGGACATTGAATAGGCTTAATAAGCAGTATTTC. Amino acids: CARTLNRLNKQYF.

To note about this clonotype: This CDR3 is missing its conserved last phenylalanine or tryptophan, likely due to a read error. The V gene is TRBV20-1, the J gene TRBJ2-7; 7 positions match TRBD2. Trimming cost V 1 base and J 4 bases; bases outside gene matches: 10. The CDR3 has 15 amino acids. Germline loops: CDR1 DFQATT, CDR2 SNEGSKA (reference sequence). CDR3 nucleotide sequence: TGCAGTGCTAGAGGGCTAGCGGAGGGGTTGTACGAGCAGTACTTA. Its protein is CSARGLAEGLYEQYL.

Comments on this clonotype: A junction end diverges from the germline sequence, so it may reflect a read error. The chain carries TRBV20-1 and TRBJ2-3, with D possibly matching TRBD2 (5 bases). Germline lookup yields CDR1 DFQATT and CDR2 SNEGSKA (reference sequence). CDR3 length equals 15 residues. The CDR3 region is CSATRMLDWGDTQCF. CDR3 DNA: TGCAGTGCTACTCGAATGCTAGACTGGGGAGATACGCAGTGTTTT.

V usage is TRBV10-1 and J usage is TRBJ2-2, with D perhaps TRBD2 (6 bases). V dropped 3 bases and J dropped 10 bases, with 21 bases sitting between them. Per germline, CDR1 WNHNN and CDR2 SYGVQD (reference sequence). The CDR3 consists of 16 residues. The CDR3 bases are TGCGCCAGCAGTGAAATCGCTAGCAGGAGGGCCGTGGAGCTGTTTTTT. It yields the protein CASSEIASRRAVELFF.

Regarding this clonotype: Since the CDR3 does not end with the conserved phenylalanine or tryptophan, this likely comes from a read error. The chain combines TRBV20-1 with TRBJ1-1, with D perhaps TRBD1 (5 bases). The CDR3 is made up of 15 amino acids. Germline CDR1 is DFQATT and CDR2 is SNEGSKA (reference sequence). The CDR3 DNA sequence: TGCGGTGCTAGAGATCGGGGGGGACTTGGGTCTGAAGCTTTCCTT. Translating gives CGARDRGGLGSEAFL.

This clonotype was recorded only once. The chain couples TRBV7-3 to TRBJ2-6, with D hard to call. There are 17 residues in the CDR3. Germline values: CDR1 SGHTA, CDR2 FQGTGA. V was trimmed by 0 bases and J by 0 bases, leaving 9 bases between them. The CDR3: CASSLTPPDSGANVLTF. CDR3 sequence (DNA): TGTGCCAGCAGCTTAACTCCGCCGGACTCTGGGGCCAACGTCCTGACTTTC.

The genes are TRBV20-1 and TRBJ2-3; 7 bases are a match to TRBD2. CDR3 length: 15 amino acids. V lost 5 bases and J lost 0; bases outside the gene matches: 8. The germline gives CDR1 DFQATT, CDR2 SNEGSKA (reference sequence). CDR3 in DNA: TGCAGTGCTCCAAGAGCGGGATCTAGCACAGATACGCAGTATTTT. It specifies CSAPRAGSSTDTQYF.

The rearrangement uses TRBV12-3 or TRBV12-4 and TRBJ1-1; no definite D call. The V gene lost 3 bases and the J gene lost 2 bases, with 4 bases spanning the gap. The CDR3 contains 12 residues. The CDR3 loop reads CASSFGNTEAFF. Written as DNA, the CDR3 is TGTGCCAGCAGTTTCGGAAACACTGAAGCTTTCTTT.

The CDR3 sequence is CASSPREQTNEKLFF. CDR3 sequence (DNA): TGTGCCAGCAGCCCTCGGGAACAAACTAATGAAAAACTGTTTTTT. The V gene is TRBV11-2, the J gene TRBJ1-4; D ambiguous. Germline CDR1 reads SGHAT; CDR2 reads FQNNGV. The CDR3 covers 15 residues. Trimming shortened V by 5 bases and J by 1 base, and 11 bases separated the two germline ends.